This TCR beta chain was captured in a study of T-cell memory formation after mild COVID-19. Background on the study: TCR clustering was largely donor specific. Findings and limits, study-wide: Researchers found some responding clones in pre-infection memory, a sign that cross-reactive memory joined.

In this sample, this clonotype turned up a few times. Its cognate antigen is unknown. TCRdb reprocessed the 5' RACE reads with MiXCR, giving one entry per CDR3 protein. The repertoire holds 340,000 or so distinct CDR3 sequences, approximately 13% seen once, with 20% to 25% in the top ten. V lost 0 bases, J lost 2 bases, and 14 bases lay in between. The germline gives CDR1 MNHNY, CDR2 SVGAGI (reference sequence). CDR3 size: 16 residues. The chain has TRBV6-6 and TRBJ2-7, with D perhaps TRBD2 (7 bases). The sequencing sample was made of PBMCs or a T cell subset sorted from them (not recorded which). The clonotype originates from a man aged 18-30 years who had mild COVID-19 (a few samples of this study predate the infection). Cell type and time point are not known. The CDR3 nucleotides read TGTGCCAGCAGTTACTCGGGGGGGGCAGACCCCTACGAGCAGTACTTC. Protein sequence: CASSYSGGADPYEQYF.